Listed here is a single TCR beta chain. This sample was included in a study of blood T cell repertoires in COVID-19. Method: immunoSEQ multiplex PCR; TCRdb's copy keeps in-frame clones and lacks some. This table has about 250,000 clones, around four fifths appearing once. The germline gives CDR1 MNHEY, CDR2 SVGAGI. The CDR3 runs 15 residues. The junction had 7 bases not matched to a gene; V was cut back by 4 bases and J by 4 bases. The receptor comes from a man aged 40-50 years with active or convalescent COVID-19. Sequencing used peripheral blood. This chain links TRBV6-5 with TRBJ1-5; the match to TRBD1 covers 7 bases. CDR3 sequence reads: CASSSGQSPNQPQHF. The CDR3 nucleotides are TGTGCCAGCAGTTCGGGACAGTCGCCTAATCAGCCCCAGCATTTT.